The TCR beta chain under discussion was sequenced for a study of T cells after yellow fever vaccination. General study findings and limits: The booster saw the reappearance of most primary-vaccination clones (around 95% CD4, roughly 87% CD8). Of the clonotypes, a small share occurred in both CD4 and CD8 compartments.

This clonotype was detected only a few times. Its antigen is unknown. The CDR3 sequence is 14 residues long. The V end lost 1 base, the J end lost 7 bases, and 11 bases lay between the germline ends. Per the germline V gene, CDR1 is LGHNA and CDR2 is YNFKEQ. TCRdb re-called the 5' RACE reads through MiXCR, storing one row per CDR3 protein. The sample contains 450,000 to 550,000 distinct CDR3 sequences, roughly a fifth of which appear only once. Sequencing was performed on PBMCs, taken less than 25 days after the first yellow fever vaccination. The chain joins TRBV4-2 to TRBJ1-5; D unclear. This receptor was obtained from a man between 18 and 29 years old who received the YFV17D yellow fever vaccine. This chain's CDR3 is CASSQVGEWQPQHF. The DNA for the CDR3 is TGTGCCAGCAGCCAAGTTGGGGAATGGCAGCCCCAGCATTTT.